These 21 T cell receptor beta chains came from one sample sequenced in a study of T cells after yellow fever vaccination. TCRdb re-derived calls from the 5' RACE reads in MiXCR, one entry per CDR3 protein. The data hold fewer than 450,000 distinct CDR3 sequences, with approximately 8% observed a single time. The source was PBMCs, collected roughly 46 days after the first yellow fever vaccination. These receptors all come from a young man who received the YFV17D yellow fever vaccine.

The chain recombines TRBV5-1 with TRBJ2-3; D remains ambiguous. Between the trimmed V and J ends, which lost 4 bases and 1 base, there was a span of 7 bases. The CDR3 consists of 13 residues. Germline values: CDR1 SGHRS, CDR2 YFSETQ. The CDR3 spells CASSEAGTDTQYF. The CDR3 DNA sequence: TGCGCCAGCAGCGAGGCCGGCACAGATACGCAGTATTTT.

V is TRBV2 and J is TRBJ2-7, with 7 bases that match TRBD1. CDR3 length: 14 amino acids. Trimming at V came to 7 bases and at J to 6 bases, leaving 12 bases not matched to a gene. Germline values: CDR1 SNHLY, CDR2 FYNNEI. The CDR3 protein is CASKEDRFSSEQYV. CDR3 DNA sequence: TGTGCCAGCAAGGAGGACAGGTTCTCATCCGAGCAGTACGTC.

This clonotype was seen more than once but under ten times. The chain carries TRBV5-1 and TRBJ2-7; D remains unclear. Trimming left V 3 bases short and J 4 bases short, with 5 bases between. This CDR3 comprises 11 residues. Germline values: CDR1 SGHRS, CDR2 YFSETQ. The CDR3 region is CASSWMYEQYF. CDR3 DNA sequence: TGCGCCAGCAGCTGGATGTACGAGCAGTACTTC.

The V and J genes are TRBV29-1 and TRBJ2-2; D gene uncertain. This CDR3 comprises 13 residues. Germline loops: CDR1 SQVTM, CDR2 ANQGSEA. V was shortened by 5 bases and J by 5 bases, with 12 bases between the two germline ends. The CDR3 coding sequence is TGCAGCGTTCGACGGAAACTTACCGGGGAGCTGTTTTTT. Translation gives CSVRRKLTGELFF.

This clonotype has a handful of counts. The chain carries TRBV6-5 and TRBJ1-1; D is unclear. Per the germline V gene, CDR1 is MNHEY and CDR2 is SVGAGI. The length of the CDR3 is 14 residues. Between the trimmed V and J ends, which lost 3 bases and 1 base, there was a span of 9 bases. The chain's CDR3 is CASSYDTPNTEAFF. For the CDR3, the DNA is TGTGCCAGCAGTTATGACACACCGAACACTGAAGCTTTCTTT.

This clonotype was counted between two and nine times. The chain carries TRBV20-1 and TRBJ2-3; D may be TRBD1 or TRBD2 (5 bases each). V was trimmed by 6 bases and J by 4 bases, leaving 17 bases between them. CDR1 DFQATT and CDR2 SNEGSKA come from the germline V gene (reference sequence). The CDR3 spans 14 residues. CDR3 loop: CSASGPQEADTQYF. CDR3 DNA: TGCAGTGCGTCGGGACCTCAAGAGGCAGATACGCAGTATTTT.

The V call is TRBV4-3, the J call TRBJ2-1; 10 bases are a match to TRBD2. V dropped 4 bases and J dropped 4; count of bases not matched to a gene: 4. The germline gives CDR1 LGHNA, CDR2 YSLEER. CDR3 length: 15 amino acids. In nucleotides, the CDR3 is TGCGCCAGCAGCCCCGGGACTAGCGCTTACAATGAGCAGTTCTTC. Translating gives CASSPGTSAYNEQFF.

The chain is built from TRBV5-6 and TRBJ2-4; D not resolved. Germline V gene lookup returns CDR1 SGHDT and CDR2 YYEEEE. Trimming shortened V by 4 bases and J by 6 bases, and 11 bases separated the two germline ends. CDR3 length: 13 residues. The CDR3 coding sequence is TGTGCCAGCAGCGCTTACTCTGGAAACATTCAGTACTTC. Translated, it gives CASSAYSGNIQYF.

This clonotype was seen more than once but under ten times. This chain joins TRBV6-5 and TRBJ2-1; no definite D call. This CDR3 spans 15 amino acids. V was pared by 4 bases and J by 1 base, with 11 bases between. Germline assignment: CDR1 MNHEY and CDR2 SVGAGI. The CDR3 loop reads CASSSRVVSYNEQFF. The CDR3 region has the DNA TGTGCCAGCAGTTCGCGCGTGGTGTCCTACAATGAGCAGTTCTTC.

The chain carries TRBV6-2 or TRBV6-3 and TRBJ2-5, with 10 nucleotides matching TRBD1. The J segment lost 1 base and the V segment lost 4 bases, leaving 3 bases of the junction unmatched. Germline V gene sequence: CDR1 MNHEY, CDR2 SVGEGT. The CDR3 runs 15 residues. The CDR3 loop reads CASSLTGGVQETQYF. CDR3 bases: TGTGCCAGCAGTTTGACAGGGGGCGTCCAAGAGACCCAGTACTTC.

This clonotype was recorded a few times. This CDR3 is CASSLDGPNTEAFF. The CDR3 DNA follows: TGTGCCAGCAGCTTAGACGGCCCGAACACTGAAGCTTTCTTT. The chain is built from TRBV11-3 and TRBJ1-1; D is unclear. The CDR3 is 14 residues long. The germline gives CDR1 SGHNT, CDR2 YENEEA. Trimming stripped 0 bases from V and 1 base from J, with 6 bases between.

This chain links TRBV12-3 or TRBV12-4 with TRBJ1-2; a possible D gene is TRBD1 (6 bases). Trimming pared 4 bases from V and 5 bases from J, leaving 11 bases between. This CDR3 is 13 amino acids long. CDR3 residues: CASSSGTRYGYTF. In DNA, the CDR3 is TGTGCCAGCAGTTCCGGGACACGGTATGGCTACACCTTC.

In this sample, this clonotype turned up many times. The chain uses TRBV11-2 and TRBJ2-7; D possibly corresponds to TRBD2 (6 bases). The CDR3 has 12 residues. Trimming stripped 3 bases from V and 5 bases from J, with 8 bases between. The germline CDR1 and CDR2 sequences are SGHAT and FQNNGV. This CDR3 is CASSFGGDEQYF. The DNA of the CDR3 is TGTGCCAGCAGCTTCGGGGGTGACGAGCAGTACTTC.

Points on this clonotype: A read error may account for a junction end that differs from germline. The genes are TRBV11-2 and TRBJ2-3; D remains ambiguous. The CDR3 totals 13 residues. Germline CDR1 and CDR2: SGHAT and FQNNGV. The CDR3 is CASGFRGTDTQYF. The CDR3 DNA sequence: TGTGCCAGCGGCTTCCGGGGCACAGATACGCAGTATTTT.

This clonotype was seen at least ten times. The genes are TRBV28 and TRBJ2-2; the match to TRBD1 covers 7 bases. Germline CDR1 MDHEN, CDR2 SYDVKM. V lost 5 bases and J lost 4; bases outside the gene matches: 4. There are 14 residues in the CDR3. The CDR3 nucleotides read TGTGCCAGCAGTCCGGGACAGCGCACCGGGGAGCTGTTTTTT. It specifies CASSPGQRTGELFF.

This clonotype appeared a few times. This chain links TRBV7-2 with TRBJ2-2; 8 bases are shared with TRBD1. With V trimmed by 5 bases and J by 5 bases, 4 bases remained unmatched. The CDR3 is 14 residues long. Germline CDR1 is SGHTA and CDR2 is FQGNSA. CDR3 region: CASSLTGVTGELFF. The CDR3 region has the DNA TGTGCCAGCAGCCTGACAGGGGTGACCGGGGAGCTGTTTTTT.

In its sample, this clonotype was seen a few times. V and J are TRBV6-5 and TRBJ2-1; 14 bases are a match to TRBD2. The germline V gene encodes CDR1 MNHEY and CDR2 SVGAGI. The CDR3 totals 17 residues. V trimming: 2 bases; J trimming: 11 bases; junction bases outside the gene matches: 11. The CDR3 is CASSYDPGTSGGAKQFF. DNA of the CDR3: TGTGCCAGCAGTTACGATCCCGGGACTAGCGGGGGTGCTAAGCAGTTCTTC.

This clonotype was counted between two and nine times. The CDR3 DNA reads as TGCGCCAGCAGCCAAGCTGTCGGGCAGACACGAGCTAACTATGGCTACACCTTC. Amino acids: CASSQAVGQTRANYGYTF. The chain recombines TRBV4-1 with TRBJ1-2; D remains unclear. Deletions cut 1 base from V and 0 bases from J, with 18 bases between. Germline CDR1 MGHRA, CDR2 YSYEKL. CDR3 length: 18 residues.

This clonotype was seen a handful of times. This chain links TRBV6-5 with TRBJ2-1; the match to TRBD2 covers 8 bases. Trimming at V came to 4 bases and at J to 3 bases, leaving 5 bases not matched to a gene. The CDR3 loop spans 15 amino acids. CDR1 is MNHEY, CDR2 SVGAGI, per germline. For the CDR3, the DNA is TGTGCCAGCAGTTTAGCGGGGCCCCGCTACAATGAGCAGTTCTTC. This sequence encodes CASSLAGPRYNEQFF.

The sample holds a few counts of this clonotype. This chain uses TRBV14 with TRBJ2-7, with D possibly being TRBD2 (6 bases). The germline V and J ends were trimmed by 1 base and 2 bases, with 15 bases remaining between them. The V gene's germline CDR1 is SGHDN and CDR2 FVKESK. The CDR3 covers 16 residues. The CDR3 is CASSQVLGTGTYEQYF. CDR3 sequence (DNA): TGTGCCAGCAGCCAAGTACTGGGGACTGGGACCTACGAGCAGTACTTC. The full variable domain, its missing parts supplied by reference TRBV14 and TRBJ2-7, is EAGVTQFPSHSVIEKGQTVTLRCDPISGHDNLYWYRRVMGKEIKFLLHFVKESKQDESGMPNNRFLAERTGGTYSTLKVQPAELEDSGVYFCASSQVLGTGTYEQYFGPGTRLTVT.

This clonotype turned up a few times. V and J are TRBV28 and TRBJ1-2, with D unclear. With 1 base removed from V and 7 bases from J, the gap between germline ends came to 10 bases. The CDR3 consists of 13 residues. Germline V gene sequence: CDR1 MDHEN, CDR2 SYDVKM. CDR3 sequence reads: CASSLLEGRGYTF. CDR3 nucleotides: TGTGCCAGCAGTTTATTAGAGGGCCGTGGCTACACCTTC.